The 9 T cell receptor beta chains given below trace back to one sample, sequenced in a study of OX40 agonist ivuxolimab in advanced cancers. Some clones are missing from TCRdb's copy, which holds only in-frame ones; the method was immunoSEQ multiplex PCR. This table holds some 110,000 clones, around 92% found once. This specimen consisted of CD4+ or CD8+ T cells sorted from blood, obtained in a trial of the OX40 agonist ivuxolimab. The receptor source for this set is an adult with an advanced solid tumor such as melanoma, head and neck, liver or kidney cancer.

This chain links TRBV6-6 with TRBJ2-3, with 10 bases identical to TRBD1. Germline V gene sequence: CDR1 MNHNY, CDR2 SVGAGI (reference sequence). The CDR3 sequence is 15 residues long. J lost 6 bases, V lost 5 bases, and 8 bases had no gene match. This CDR3 reads CASSTAGTGVDTQYF. For the CDR3, the DNA is TGTGCCAGCAGTACCGCCGGGACAGGGGTGGATACGCAGTATTTT.

The genes are TRBV5-1 and TRBJ2-1, with 8 bases matching TRBD2. CDR1 is SGHRS, CDR2 YFSETQ, per germline. CDR3 length: 16 amino acids. The ends lost 3 bases at V and 5 bases at J; junction bases unmatched: 10. In DNA, the CDR3 is TGCGCCAGCAGCTGGCTACTAGCGGAGGGGGACAATGAGCAGTTCTTC. The encoded protein is CASSWLLAEGDNEQFF.

The V and J genes are TRBV7-2 and TRBJ1-3; 7 nucleotides align to TRBD1. Losses at the gene ends were 1 base for V and 2 bases for J; bases not matched to a gene: 5. The germline V gene has CDR1 SGHTA and CDR2 FQGNSA. This CDR3 spans 16 amino acids. The CDR3: CASSLVGTAAGNTIYF. In DNA form, the CDR3 reads TGTGCCAGCAGCTTAGTGGGGACAGCAGCTGGAAACACCATATATTTT.

The chain uses TRBV18 and TRBJ2-7; 8 nucleotides agree with TRBD1. CDR3 length: 15 residues. Trimming took 1 base from V and 3 from J; bases not matched to a gene: 5. The V gene's germline CDR1 is KGHSH and CDR2 LQKENI. CDR3 DNA: TGTGCCAGCTCACCACAGGACAGGGATCTCTACGAGCAGTACTTC. Translating it yields CASSPQDRDLYEQYF.

This rearrangement joins TRBV30 to TRBJ1-4; D remains ambiguous. CDR1 and CDR2 (germline): GTSNPN, SVGIG (reference sequence). With 3 bases removed from V and 8 bases from J, the gap between germline ends came to 13 bases. CDR3 length: 13 amino acids. The chain's CDR3 is CAWSAGREEKLFF. CDR3 DNA: TGTGCCTGGAGCGCGGGCCGGGAGGAAAAACTGTTTTTT.

The chain links TRBV6-4 to TRBJ2-5; D perhaps matches TRBD1 (6 bases). The CDR3 runs 17 residues. Trimming removed 5 bases from V and 0 bases from J, with 19 bases in between. Germline assignment: CDR1 MRHNA and CDR2 SNTAGT. In nucleotides, the CDR3 is TGTGCCAGCAGTAGGACCTTGGGACACCAGTACCAAGAGACCCAGTACTTC. Translating it yields CASSRTLGHQYQETQYF.

The chain recombines TRBV7-8 with TRBJ1-3; unclear D gene. From germline, CDR1 is SGHVS and CDR2 FQNEAQ. Between the trimmed V and J ends, which lost 1 base and 4 bases, there was a span of 11 bases. CDR3 size: 15 residues. The CDR3: CASSLERGRGNTIYF. Here the CDR3 DNA reads TGTGCCAGCAGCTTAGAGAGAGGGCGCGGAAACACCATATATTTT.

The chain recombines TRBV11-2 with TRBJ2-5; TRBD2 matches at 7 bases. Gene TRBJ2-7 matches the end of the DNA better, so the J call may be wrong. Germline V gene lookup returns CDR1 SGHAT and CDR2 FQNNGV. The CDR3 consists of 14 residues. CDR3 region: CASSLEAGAGEQYF. The CDR3 DNA reads as TGTGCCAGCAGCTTAGAGGCGGGAGCTGGCGAGCAGTACTTC.

V is TRBV18 and J is TRBJ2-7; D gene ambiguous. CDR1 KGHSH and CDR2 LQKENI come from the germline V gene. This CDR3 spans 14 amino acids. Trimming left V 4 bases short and J 2 bases short, with 12 bases between. The CDR3, as DNA: TGTGCCAGCTCACTGGGTGCAGGTACCTACGAGCAGTACTTC. Encoded protein: CASSLGAGTYEQYF.